These 13 T cell receptor beta chains share one sample of origin, sequenced in a study of CD8 T cells in ankylosing spondylitis (dated by TCRdb to the late 2010s). Library generation was performed with 5' RACE. Sequencing used an Illumina HiSeq 2500. TCRdb passed the public sequencing reads through fastp at Q25 and MiXCR, retaining productive beta sequences. Every distinct CDR3 protein forms one entry, paired with its most common genes and DNA. This sample is represented by some 250,000 distinct CDR3 sequences; about 9.1% of them were singletons. The top ten hold 6.8% of the sample. Sequenced: blood, either unsorted or a sorted T cell fraction (not recorded which). Every receptor here comes from a male donor with ankylosing spondylitis or in good health (not recorded which).

This clonotype was detected only a few times. V gene TRBV2 combines with J gene TRBJ1-6; maybe TRBD1 (5 bases). The ends were cut back, 5 bases at V and 6 bases at J, with 14 bases in the middle. CDR1 is SNHLY and CDR2 is FYNNEI in the germline V gene. The CDR3 extends over 15 amino acids. In DNA form, the CDR3 reads TGTGCCAGCAGTCCAGGTTTACAGGCTAATTCACCCCTCCACTTT. Protein: CASSPGLQANSPLHF. Filled out from reference TRBV2 and TRBJ1-6, the complete variable domain reads EPEVTQTPSHQVTQMGQEVILRCVPISNHLYFYWYRQILGQKVEFLVSFYNNEISEKSEIFDDQFSVERPDGSNFTLKIRSTKLEDSAMYFCASSPGLQANSPLHFGNGTRLTVT.

This clonotype was seen repeatedly, ten times or more. J is TRBJ2-1 and V is TRBV5-1; the match to TRBD2 covers 8 bases. Per the germline V gene, CDR1 is SGHRS and CDR2 is YFSETQ. Trimming at V came to 6 bases and at J to 4 bases, leaving 3 bases not matched to a gene. The CDR3 is 13 residues long. CDR3 protein: CASNLAGYNEQFF. The CDR3 DNA reads as TGCGCCAGCAACCTAGCGGGTTACAATGAGCAGTTCTTC.

This clonotype was detected ten times or more. The CDR3 DNA reads as TGTGCCAGCAGCTTGAGGGATCCTTATGGCTACACCTTC. Protein: CASSLRDPYGYTF. This chain links TRBV5-6 with TRBJ1-2, with D hard to call. Trimming took 1 base from V and 5 from J, leaving 9 bases between them. The CDR3 length is 13 residues. CDR1 and CDR2 from the germline V gene are SGHDT and YYEEEE.

This clonotype was detected ten times or more. CDR3 in amino acids: CASSRSGVVEAFF. CDR3 DNA: TGTGCCAGCAGCCGATCAGGGGTAGTTGAAGCTTTCTTT. The rearrangement uses TRBV12-3 or TRBV12-4 and TRBJ1-1, with D perhaps matching TRBD1 (6 bases). The CDR3 consists of 13 residues. V gave up 6 bases and J gave up 7 bases, with 15 bases separating them.

This clonotype was seen many times. The junction shows a germline mismatch at one end, possibly a read error. The chain joins TRBV7-7 to TRBJ2-2, with D hard to call. The CDR3 covers 14 residues. CDR1 is SSHAT, CDR2 FNYEAQ, per germline (reference sequence). CDR3 protein: CASSLGPSNGELFF. The DNA of the CDR3 is TGTGCTAGCAGCTTAGGGCCATCAAATGGGGAGCTGTTTTTT.

This clonotype was seen a handful of times. The chain links TRBV5-1 to TRBJ1-2, with a possible D match to TRBD1 (5 bases). In germline, CDR1 is SGHRS, CDR2 YFSETQ. V gave up 3 bases and J gave up 3 bases, with 12 bases separating them. The CDR3 sequence is 14 residues long. As DNA, the CDR3 is TGCGCCAGCAGCTCGGCCGGGACCGACTATGGCTACACCTTC. Its protein is CASSSAGTDYGYTF.

This clonotype was found a few times. The chain joins TRBV5-5 to TRBJ2-7, with a tentative D call TRBD1 (6 bases). CDR3 length: 16 residues. V lost 0 bases and J 1 base, leaving 14 bases between the germline ends. Looked up from germline, CDR1 is SGHKS and CDR2 is YYEKEE (reference sequence). CDR3 protein: CASSLDRERGSYEQYF. CDR3 in DNA: TGTGCCAGCAGCTTGGACAGGGAGCGCGGGTCCTACGAGCAGTACTTC.

The V gene is TRBV7-9, the J gene TRBJ1-1, with a possible D match to TRBD1 (6 bases). The V end was cut by 7 bases, the J end by 11 bases, with 26 bases between. This CDR3 region has 15 residues. Germline V gene data show CDR1 as SEHNR and CDR2 as FQNEAQ (reference sequence). In DNA, the CDR3 is TGTGCCAGCAACCCAAGCTCCGGGGGCGTCGTTCGTGCTTTCTTT. Its protein product is CASNPSSGGVVRAFF.

The V call is TRBV4-2, the J call TRBJ2-3; TRBD2 aligns across 8 bases. The length of the CDR3 is 18 residues. In germline, CDR1 is LGHNA, CDR2 YNFKEQ. V shed 3 bases, J shed 4 bases, and the junction held 15 bases outside the gene matches. CDR3: CASSHLPYQRELADTQYF. CDR3 bases: TGTGCCAGCAGCCACCTACCGTACCAGCGGGAGTTAGCAGATACGCAGTATTTT.

This clonotype was detected a few times. This chain connects TRBV20-1 to TRBJ1-1; D is perhaps TRBD1 (6 bases). Deletions cut 5 bases from V and 6 bases from J, with 16 bases between. This CDR3 has 13 residues. Looked up from germline, CDR1 is DFQATT and CDR2 is SNEGSKA (reference sequence). The CDR3 coding sequence is TGCAGTGCTTTCCGGGACACTCGGGCTGAAGCTTTCTTT. It specifies CSAFRDTRAEAFF.

At least ten counts were recorded for this clonotype. The rearrangement links TRBV3-1 to TRBJ2-1; 7 positions match TRBD1. The CDR3 covers 13 residues. Germline assignment: CDR1 LGHDT and CDR2 YNNKEL (reference sequence). Trimming cost V 4 bases and J 9 bases; bases outside gene matches: 6. CDR3 in amino acids: CASSLDRVGEQFF. CDR3 bases: TGTGCCAGCAGCCTTGACAGGGTAGGTGAGCAGTTCTTC.

The V and J genes are TRBV7-2 and TRBJ2-2; D is possibly TRBD1 (6 bases). V was trimmed by 5 bases and J by 4 bases, leaving 14 bases between them. The CDR3 length is 15 residues. Germline CDR1 reads SGHTA; CDR2 reads FQGNSA. The CDR3 DNA sequence: TGTGCCAGCAGCCCAGGGGATATAAGCACCGGGGAGCTGTTTTTT. Translating gives CASSPGDISTGELFF. The variable domain in full, with the rest retrieved from reference TRBV7-2 and TRBJ2-2, is GAGVSQSPSNKVTEKGKDVELRCDPISGHTALYWYRQSLGQGLEFLIYFQGNSAPDKSGLPSDRFSAERTGGSVSTLTIQRTQQEDSAVYLCASSPGDISTGELFFGEGSRLTVL.

This clonotype has ten or more counts. The chain links TRBV15 to TRBJ1-5; D call uncertain. Germline-derived CDR1 and CDR2 are LNHNV and YYDKDF (reference sequence). V gave up 2 bases and J gave up 3 bases, with 11 bases separating them. This CDR3 is built from 15 residues. The CDR3 sequence: CATSRFQGNNQPQHF. The CDR3 coding sequence is TGTGCCACCAGCAGATTTCAAGGTAACAATCAGCCCCAGCATTTT.